The clone carrying this TCR beta chain is labeled as medium-sized (0.01 to 0.1%). What it binds is unknown. The PCR employed 60 Vbeta primers together with 13 Jbeta primers. Generated by immunoSEQ multiplex PCR, the TCRdb table keeps only in-frame clones and is missing some. The sample records more than 110,000 clones, around 77% being singletons. There are 14 residues in the CDR3. CDR1 is LGHNA, CDR2 YSLEER, per germline. V lost 4 bases, J lost 1 base, and 3 bases stayed unmatched. This sample was included in a study of cytomegalovirus exposure and HLA in healthy donors. Whole-study context: Early released data had 65 million to 100 million unique TCRs, all coming from HLA-typed donors.

Study findings and constraints: Some public TCRs appeared in many individuals, while most sequences were rare. In an earlier analysis, in roughly 580 donors, most V segments appeared productive either ~87% or ~30% of the time. In a later analysis, several top co-occurrence clusters appeared linked to parvovirus B19, influenza, CMV and Epstein-Barr virus.

The V call is TRBV4-3, the J call TRBJ2-7; 8 bases are shared with TRBD2. The sequence was collected from a woman aged 45-65 years in good health and CMV-seronegative. Material: PBMCs. CDR3 in amino acids: CASSRTSLSYEQYF. The CDR3 DNA reads as TGCGCCAGCAGCCGGACTAGCCTATCCTACGAGCAGTACTTC.